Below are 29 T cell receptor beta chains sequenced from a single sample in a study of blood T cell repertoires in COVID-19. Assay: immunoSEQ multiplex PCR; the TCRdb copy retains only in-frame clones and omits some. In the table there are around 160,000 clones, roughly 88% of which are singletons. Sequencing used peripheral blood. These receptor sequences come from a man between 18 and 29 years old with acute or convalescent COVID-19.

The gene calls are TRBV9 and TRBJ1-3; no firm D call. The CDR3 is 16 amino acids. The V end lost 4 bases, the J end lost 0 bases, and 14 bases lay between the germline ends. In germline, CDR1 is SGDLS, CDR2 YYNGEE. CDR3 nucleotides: TGTGCCAGCAGCACCGGGAGCCACAACTCTGGAAACACCATATATTTT. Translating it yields CASSTGSHNSGNTIYF.

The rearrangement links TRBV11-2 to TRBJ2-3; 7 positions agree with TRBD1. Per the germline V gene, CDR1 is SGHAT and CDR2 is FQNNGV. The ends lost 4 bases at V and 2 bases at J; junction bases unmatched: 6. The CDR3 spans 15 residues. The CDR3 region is CASSSRQGSTDTQYF. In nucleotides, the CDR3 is TGTGCCAGCAGCTCCCGACAGGGATCCACAGATACGCAGTATTTT.

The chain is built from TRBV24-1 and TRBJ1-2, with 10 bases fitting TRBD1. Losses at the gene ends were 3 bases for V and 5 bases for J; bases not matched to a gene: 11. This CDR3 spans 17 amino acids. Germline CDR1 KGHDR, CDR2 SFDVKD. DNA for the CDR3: TGTGCCACCAGTGATCCCTCCGGGACAGGGGACGATTATGGCTACACCTTC. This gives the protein CATSDPSGTGDDYGYTF.

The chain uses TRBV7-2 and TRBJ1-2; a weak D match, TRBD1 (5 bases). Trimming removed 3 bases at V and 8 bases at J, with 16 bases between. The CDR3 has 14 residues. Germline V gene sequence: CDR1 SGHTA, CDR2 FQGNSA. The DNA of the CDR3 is TGTGCCAGCAGCTTGGATCCGGGGGGTAACGGCTACACCTTC. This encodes CASSLDPGGNGYTF.

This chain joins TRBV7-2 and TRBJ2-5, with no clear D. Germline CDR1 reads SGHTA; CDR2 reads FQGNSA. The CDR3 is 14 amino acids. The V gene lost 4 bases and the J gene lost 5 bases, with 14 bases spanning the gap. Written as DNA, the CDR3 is TGTGCCAGCAGCTGGGCCTGGCAACTCGAGACCCAGTACTTC. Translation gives CASSWAWQLETQYF.

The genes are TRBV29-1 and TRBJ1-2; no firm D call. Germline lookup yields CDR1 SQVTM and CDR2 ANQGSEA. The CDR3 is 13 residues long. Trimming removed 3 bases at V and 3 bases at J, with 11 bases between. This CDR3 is CSVEEGLYYGYTF. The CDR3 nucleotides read TGCAGCGTTGAGGAGGGTCTGTACTATGGCTACACCTTC.

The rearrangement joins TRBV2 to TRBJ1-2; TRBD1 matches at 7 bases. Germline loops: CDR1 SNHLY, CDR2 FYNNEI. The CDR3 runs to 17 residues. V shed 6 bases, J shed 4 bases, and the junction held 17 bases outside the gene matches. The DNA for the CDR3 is TGTGCCAGCAGACACCACCGAGACAGGGTAGTGAGCTATGGCTACACCTTC. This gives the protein CASRHHRDRVVSYGYTF.

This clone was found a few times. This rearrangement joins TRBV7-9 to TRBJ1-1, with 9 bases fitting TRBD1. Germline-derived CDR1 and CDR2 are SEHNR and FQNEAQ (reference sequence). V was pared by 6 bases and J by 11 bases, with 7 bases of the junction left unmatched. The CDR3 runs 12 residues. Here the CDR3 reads CASSRDRGSAFF. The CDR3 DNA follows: TGTGCCAGCAGTAGAGACAGGGGGAGTGCTTTCTTT.

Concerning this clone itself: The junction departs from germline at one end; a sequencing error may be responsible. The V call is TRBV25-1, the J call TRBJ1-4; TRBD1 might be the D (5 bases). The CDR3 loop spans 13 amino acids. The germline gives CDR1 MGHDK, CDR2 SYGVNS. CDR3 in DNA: TGTGCCAGTAGTGAGGCAGGGAACGAAAAACTGTTTTTT. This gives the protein CASSEAGNEKLFF.

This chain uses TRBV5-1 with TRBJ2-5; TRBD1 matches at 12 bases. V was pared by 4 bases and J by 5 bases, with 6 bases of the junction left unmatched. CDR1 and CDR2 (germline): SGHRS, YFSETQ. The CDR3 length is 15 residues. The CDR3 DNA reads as TGCGCCAGCAGCCCCGGGACAGGGGGCGCGGAGACCCAGTACTTC. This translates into CASSPGTGGAETQYF. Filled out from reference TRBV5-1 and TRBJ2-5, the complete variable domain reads KAGVTQTPRYLIKTRGQQVTLSCSPISGHRSVSWYQQTPGQGLQFLFEYFSETQRNKGNFPGRFSGRQFSNSRSEMNVSTLELGDSALYLCASSPGTGGAETQYFGPGTRLLVL.

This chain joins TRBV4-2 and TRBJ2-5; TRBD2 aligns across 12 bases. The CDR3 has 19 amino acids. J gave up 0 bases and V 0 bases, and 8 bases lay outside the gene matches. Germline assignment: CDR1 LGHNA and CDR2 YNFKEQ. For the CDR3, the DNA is TGTGCCAGCAGCCAAGACCCCGGAGCTAGCGGGGGGGACCAAGAGACCCAGTACTTC. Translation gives CASSQDPGASGGDQETQYF.

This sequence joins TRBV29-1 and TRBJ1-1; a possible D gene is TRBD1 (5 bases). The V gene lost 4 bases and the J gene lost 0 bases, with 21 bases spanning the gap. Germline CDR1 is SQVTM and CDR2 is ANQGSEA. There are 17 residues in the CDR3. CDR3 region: CSVASTRGYIMNTEAFF. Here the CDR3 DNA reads TGCAGCGTTGCCTCGACGCGGGGGTATATCATGAACACTGAAGCTTTCTTT. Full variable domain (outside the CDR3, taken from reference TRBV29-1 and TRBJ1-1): SAVISQKPSRDICQRGTSLTIQCQVDSQVTMMFWYRQQPGQSLTLIATANQGSEATYESGFVIDKFPISRPNLTFSTLTVSNMSPEDSSIYLCSVASTRGYIMNTEAFFGQGTRLTVV.

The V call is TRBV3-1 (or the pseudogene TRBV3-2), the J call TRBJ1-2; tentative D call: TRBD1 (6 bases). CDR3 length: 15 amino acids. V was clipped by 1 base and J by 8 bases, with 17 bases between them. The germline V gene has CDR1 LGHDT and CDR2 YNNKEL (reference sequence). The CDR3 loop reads CASSQGLGGVEGYTF. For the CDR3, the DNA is TGTGCCAGCAGCCAAGGTCTAGGGGGGGTAGAGGGCTACACCTTC.

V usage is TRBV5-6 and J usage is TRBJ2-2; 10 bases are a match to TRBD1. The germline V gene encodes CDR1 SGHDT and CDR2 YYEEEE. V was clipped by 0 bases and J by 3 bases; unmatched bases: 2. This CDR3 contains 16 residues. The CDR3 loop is CASSLVGTGDTGELFF. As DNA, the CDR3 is TGTGCCAGCAGCTTGGTTGGGACAGGGGACACCGGGGAGCTGTTTTTT. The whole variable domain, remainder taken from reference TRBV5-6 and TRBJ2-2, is DAGVTQSPTHLIKTRGQQVTLRCSPKSGHDTVSWYQQALGQGPQFIFQYYEEEERQRGNFPDRFSGHQFPNYSSELNVNALLLGDSALYLCASSLVGTGDTGELFFGEGSRLTVL.

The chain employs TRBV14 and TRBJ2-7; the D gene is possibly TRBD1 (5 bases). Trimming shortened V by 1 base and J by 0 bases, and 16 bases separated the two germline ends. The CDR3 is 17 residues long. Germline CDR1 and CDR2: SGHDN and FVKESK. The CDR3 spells CASSQAPQGVSSYEQYF. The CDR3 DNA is TGTGCCAGCAGCCAAGCCCCTCAGGGCGTCAGCTCCTACGAGCAGTACTTC. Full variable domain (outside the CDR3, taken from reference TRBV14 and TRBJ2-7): EAGVTQFPSHSVIEKGQTVTLRCDPISGHDNLYWYRRVMGKEIKFLLHFVKESKQDESGMPNNRFLAERTGGTYSTLKVQPAELEDSGVYFCASSQAPQGVSSYEQYFGPGTRLTVT.

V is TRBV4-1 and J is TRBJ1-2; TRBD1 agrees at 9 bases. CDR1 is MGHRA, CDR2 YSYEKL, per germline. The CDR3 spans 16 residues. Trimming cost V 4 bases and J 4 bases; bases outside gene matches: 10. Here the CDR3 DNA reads TGCGCCAGCAGCCGACTAGGACAGGGGCCCCTCTATGGCTACACCTTC. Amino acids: CASSRLGQGPLYGYTF.

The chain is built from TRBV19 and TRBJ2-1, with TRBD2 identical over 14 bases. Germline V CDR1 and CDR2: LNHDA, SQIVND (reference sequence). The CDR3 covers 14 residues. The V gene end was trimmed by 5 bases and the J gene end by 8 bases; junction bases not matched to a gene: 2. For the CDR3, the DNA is TGTGCCAGTAGTGGGACTAGCGGGAGTGATGAGCAGTTCTTC. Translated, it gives CASSGTSGSDEQFF.

The CDR3 DNA is TGTGCCAGCAGTTGGAAGGGAGGGGACTACAATGAGCAGTTCTTC. Translated, it gives CASSWKGGDYNEQFF. V is TRBV5-8 and J is TRBJ2-1, with 7 bases matching TRBD2. V shed 5 bases, J shed 3 bases, and the junction held 8 bases outside the gene matches. Per the germline V gene, CDR1 is SGHTS and CDR2 is YDEGEE. This CDR3 spans 15 amino acids.

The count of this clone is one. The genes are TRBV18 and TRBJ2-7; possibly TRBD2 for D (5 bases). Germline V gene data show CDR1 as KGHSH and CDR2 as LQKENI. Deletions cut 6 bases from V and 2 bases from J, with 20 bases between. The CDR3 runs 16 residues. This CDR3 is CASSQTSLGDTYEQYF. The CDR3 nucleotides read TGTGCCAGCTCCCAGACTTCCCTCGGGGATACCTACGAGCAGTACTTC. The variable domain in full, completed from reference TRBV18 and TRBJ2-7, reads NAGVMQNPRHLVRRRGQEARLRCSPMKGHSHVYWYRQLPEEGLKFMVYLQKENIIDESGMPKERFSAEFPKEGPSILRIQQVVRGDSAAYFCASSQTSLGDTYEQYFGPGTRLTVT.

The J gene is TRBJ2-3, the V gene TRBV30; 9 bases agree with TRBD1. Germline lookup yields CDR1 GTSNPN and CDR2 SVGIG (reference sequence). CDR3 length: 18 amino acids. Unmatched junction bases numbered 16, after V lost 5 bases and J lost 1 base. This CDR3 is CAWPGGTGRGRGTDTQYF. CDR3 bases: TGTGCCTGGCCCGGGGGGACAGGGAGAGGTAGGGGCACAGATACGCAGTATTTT.

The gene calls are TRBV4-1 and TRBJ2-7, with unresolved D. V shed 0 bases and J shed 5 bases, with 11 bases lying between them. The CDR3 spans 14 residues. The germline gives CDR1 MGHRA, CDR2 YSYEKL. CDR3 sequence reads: CASSQDWMLDEQYF. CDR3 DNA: TGCGCCAGCAGCCAAGATTGGATGCTAGACGAGCAGTACTTC.

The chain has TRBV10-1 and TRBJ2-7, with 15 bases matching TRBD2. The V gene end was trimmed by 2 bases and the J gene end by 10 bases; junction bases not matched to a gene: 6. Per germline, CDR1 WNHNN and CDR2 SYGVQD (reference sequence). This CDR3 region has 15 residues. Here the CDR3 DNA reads TGCGCCAGCAGTGAGCGGGGACTAGCGGGAGGTCCTCAGTACTTC. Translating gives CASSERGLAGGPQYF.

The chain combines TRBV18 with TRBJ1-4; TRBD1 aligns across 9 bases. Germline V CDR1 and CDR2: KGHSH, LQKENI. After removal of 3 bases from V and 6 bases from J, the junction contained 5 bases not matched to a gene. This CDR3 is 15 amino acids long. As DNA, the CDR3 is TGTGCCAGCTCACCTGGGACAGGGTGGGATGAAAAACTGTTTTTT. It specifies CASSPGTGWDEKLFF.

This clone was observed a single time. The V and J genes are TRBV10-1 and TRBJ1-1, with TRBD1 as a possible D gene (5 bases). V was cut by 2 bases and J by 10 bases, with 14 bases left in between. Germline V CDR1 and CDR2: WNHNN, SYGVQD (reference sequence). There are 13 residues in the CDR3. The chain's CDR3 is CASSEVGGRGAFF. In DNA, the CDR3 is TGCGCCAGCAGTGAGGTGGGGGGTCGAGGAGCTTTCTTT.

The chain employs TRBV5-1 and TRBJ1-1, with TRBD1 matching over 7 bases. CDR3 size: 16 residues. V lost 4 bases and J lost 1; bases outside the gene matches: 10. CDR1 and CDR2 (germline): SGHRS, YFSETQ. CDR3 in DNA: TGCGCCAGCAGCGACCGCCCCGGGACAGCGAACACTGAAGCTTTCTTT. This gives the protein CASSDRPGTANTEAFF.

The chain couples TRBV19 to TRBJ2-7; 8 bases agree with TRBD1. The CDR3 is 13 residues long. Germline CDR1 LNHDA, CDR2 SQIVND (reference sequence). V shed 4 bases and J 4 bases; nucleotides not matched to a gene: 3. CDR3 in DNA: TGTGCCAGTAGTAACGACAGGGGATACGAGCAGTACTTC. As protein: CASSNDRGYEQYF.

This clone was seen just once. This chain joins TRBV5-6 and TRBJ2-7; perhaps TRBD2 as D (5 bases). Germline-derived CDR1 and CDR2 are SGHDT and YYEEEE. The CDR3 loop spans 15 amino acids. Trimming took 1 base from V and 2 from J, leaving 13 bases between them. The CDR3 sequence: CASSLRGRAAYEQYF. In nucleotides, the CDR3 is TGTGCCAGCAGCTTGCGGGGAAGGGCCGCCTACGAGCAGTACTTC. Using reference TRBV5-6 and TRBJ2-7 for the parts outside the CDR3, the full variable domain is DAGVTQSPTHLIKTRGQQVTLRCSPKSGHDTVSWYQQALGQGPQFIFQYYEEEERQRGNFPDRFSGHQFPNYSSELNVNALLLGDSALYLCASSLRGRAAYEQYFGPGTRLTVT.

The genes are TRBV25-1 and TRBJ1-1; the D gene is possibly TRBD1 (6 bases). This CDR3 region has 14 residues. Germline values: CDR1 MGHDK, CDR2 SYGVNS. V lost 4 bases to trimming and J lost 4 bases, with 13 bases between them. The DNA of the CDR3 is TGTGCCAGCAGTGTCGTTACAGGGTCCACTGAAGCTTTCTTT. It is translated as CASSVVTGSTEAFF.

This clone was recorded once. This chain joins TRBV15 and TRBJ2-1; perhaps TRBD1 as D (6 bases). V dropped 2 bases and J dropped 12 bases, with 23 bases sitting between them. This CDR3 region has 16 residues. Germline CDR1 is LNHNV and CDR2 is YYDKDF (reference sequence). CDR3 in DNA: TGTGCCACCAGCAGATCGACAGGTCACACGACCCCTGTGCAGTTCTTC. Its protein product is CATSRSTGHTTPVQFF.